The 8 T cell receptor beta chains reported below all come from one sample, sequenced in a study of cytomegalovirus exposure and HLA in healthy donors (dated by TCRdb to the late 2010s). Library prep was done by the immunoSEQ multiplex PCR assay. A mixture of 60 forward primers for TCR Vbeta segments and 13 reverse primers for TCR Jbeta segments was used in the multiplex PCR. Drawn from immuneACCESS, this table holds only the in-frame rearrangements with V and J called that TCRdb kept. Clones are partly lost; checked studies trace under half to an unresolved V gene and leave the rest unexplained. Present in this sample are about 200,000 clones, roughly 13% of which were seen just once. The leading ten clones occupy more than 7% of the sample. Sequences were obtained from PBMCs. The receptors derive from a man aged 45 to 65 in good health and CMV-seropositive.

In this sample, this clone turned up a few times. The CDR3 region is CASSVGAGDYSTDTQYF. CDR3 coding DNA: TGTGCCAGCAGCGTAGGTGCGGGGGATTATAGCACAGATACGCAGTATTTT. This chain links TRBV9 with TRBJ2-3; TRBD2 aligns across 7 bases. Germline CDR1 reads SGDLS; CDR2 reads YYNGEE. The CDR3 runs to 17 residues. V dropped 0 bases and J dropped 0; count of bases not matched to a gene: 7.

This clone was picked up a small number of times. J is TRBJ2-5 and V is TRBV5-1; 8 bases line up with TRBD2. V trimming: 4 bases; J trimming: 3 bases; junction bases outside the gene matches: 5. There are 14 residues in the CDR3. In germline, CDR1 is SGHRS, CDR2 YFSETQ. CDR3 sequence reads: CASSRGGAEETQYF. The CDR3 DNA is TGCGCCAGCAGCCGGGGGGGGGCCGAAGAGACCCAGTACTTC.

This clone was counted only a few times. The rearrangement joins TRBV28 to TRBJ2-5; D gene unclear. CDR1 and CDR2 (germline): MDHEN, SYDVKM. This CDR3 contains 12 residues. V was shortened by 6 bases and J by 9 bases, with 14 bases between the two germline ends. The CDR3 loop is CASSPRMRSQYF. CDR3 in DNA: TGTGCCAGCAGCCCACGGATGAGGTCCCAGTACTTC.

The chain links TRBV4-3 to TRBJ2-1, with TRBD1 matching over 7 bases. After removal of 0 bases from V and 0 bases from J, the junction contained 5 bases not matched to a gene. The CDR3 has 17 amino acids. Germline CDR1 and CDR2: LGHNA and YSLEER. This chain's CDR3 is CASSQDTGQSSYNEQFF. In DNA form, the CDR3 reads TGCGCCAGCAGCCAAGATACGGGACAGAGCTCCTACAATGAGCAGTTCTTC.

This chain connects TRBV29-1 to TRBJ2-3; 10 bases fit TRBD2. The CDR3 runs to 13 residues. Germline trimming cut 7 bases from V and 5 bases from J; bases unmatched to any gene: 6. CDR1 and CDR2 (germline): SQVTM, ANQGSEA. This CDR3 reads CSAGLARGDTQYF. The DNA of the CDR3 is TGCAGCGCGGGACTAGCGCGGGGAGATACGCAGTATTTT.

The V call is TRBV14, the J call TRBJ2-3; 9 bases map to TRBD1. With 5 bases clipped from V and 3 bases from J, the junction kept 6 bases outside the gene matches. The length of the CDR3 is 15 residues. The V gene's germline CDR1 is SGHDN and CDR2 FVKESK. The CDR3 region is CASSSRDRATDTQYF. The CDR3 coding sequence is TGTGCCAGCAGCTCCCGGGACAGGGCAACAGATACGCAGTATTTT. The entire variable domain, with the rest obtained from reference TRBV14 and TRBJ2-3, is as follows: EAGVTQFPSHSVIEKGQTVTLRCDPISGHDNLYWYRRVMGKEIKFLLHFVKESKQDESGMPNNRFLAERTGGTYSTLKVQPAELEDSGVYFCASSSRDRATDTQYFGPGTRLTVL.

The V and J genes are TRBV15 and TRBJ1-2; D is unresolved. Between the trimmed V and J ends, which lost 0 bases and 8 bases, there was a span of 13 bases. The CDR3 runs 14 residues. Germline lookup yields CDR1 LNHNV and CDR2 YYDKDF (reference sequence). CDR3 in DNA: TGTGCCACCAGCAGAGATCACCGGGAGCGCGGCTACACCTTC. It encodes CATSRDHRERGYTF.

The chain joins TRBV9 to TRBJ2-1, with TRBD2 matching 10 bases. Germline V gives CDR1 SGDLS, CDR2 YYNGEE. The CDR3 has 16 amino acids. The V segment lost 1 base and the J segment 5 bases; nucleotides outside the gene matches: 6. CDR3 region: CASSVSGGAVNNEQFF. CDR3 DNA: TGTGCCAGCAGCGTAAGCGGGGGGGCCGTCAACAATGAGCAGTTCTTC.